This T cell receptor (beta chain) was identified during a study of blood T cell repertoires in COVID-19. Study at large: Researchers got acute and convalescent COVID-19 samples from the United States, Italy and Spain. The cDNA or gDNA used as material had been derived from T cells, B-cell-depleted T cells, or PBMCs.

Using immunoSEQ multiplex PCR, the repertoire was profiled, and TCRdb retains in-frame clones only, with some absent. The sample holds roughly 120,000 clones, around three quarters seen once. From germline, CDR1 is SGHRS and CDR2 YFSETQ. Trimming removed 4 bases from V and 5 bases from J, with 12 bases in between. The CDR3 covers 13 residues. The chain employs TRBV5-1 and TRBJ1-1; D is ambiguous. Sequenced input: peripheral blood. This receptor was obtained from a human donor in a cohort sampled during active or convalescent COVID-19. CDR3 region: CASSQMTGTEAFF. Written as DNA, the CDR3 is TGCGCCAGCAGCCAAATGACTGGGACTGAAGCTTTCTTT.